A selection of T cell receptor beta chains follows, all from one sample in a study of blood T cell repertoires in COVID-19. Produced via immunoSEQ multiplex PCR; TCRdb's table is partial and in-frame only. The sample carries 330,000 or so clones, approximately 86% recorded once. Sequenced: peripheral blood. The receptors stem from a man aged 25 to 40 with COVID-19, enrolled during active disease. The conserved cysteine and the conserved F or W are not part of the CDR3 here. Clone size is not always given. Where it is, it says once, few, many or a class for expanded clones.

clone size,J gene,V gene,CDR3 protein
-,TRBJ2-7,TRBV7-2,ASSLARGNPYEQY
-,TRBJ2-3,TRBV3-1/TRBV3-2,ASRKGLTDTQY
-,TRBJ1-1,TRBV2,ASRMGQGNTEAF
-,TRBJ1-1,TRBV5-1,ASSWGGERAEAF
-,TRBJ1-2,TRBV7-2,ASSSFLITWDSRPYGYT
-,TRBJ2-2,TRBV27,ASSLFGQGIRTGELF
-,TRBJ1-5,TRBV7-9,ASSSLGGPPQPQH
-,TRBJ2-1,TRBV21-1,ASGRLAGLPYNEQF
-,TRBJ1-5,TRBV12-3/TRBV12-4,ASRRQSDQPQH
-,TRBJ2-7,TRBV10-1,ASSGPETSGRAVEQY
-,TRBJ2-5,TRBV6-6,ASRDRVGETQY
-,TRBJ1-1,TRBV4-1,ASSQRGTEAF
-,TRBJ2-7,TRBV9,ASAPRESQAPYEQY
-,TRBJ2-3,TRBV30,AWNEIRTDTQY
once,TRBJ1-1,TRBV7-8,ASTWAGLVNTEAF